This T cell receptor (beta chain) emerged from a study of T cell responses to AZD1222 COVID-19 vaccine. Across the study: Pooled together were second doses at about 4 or about 12 weeks.

Study-level results: White British ancestry dominated among donors, who included more females, and clonal diversity was possibly underestimated. There were repertoire samples only from the period after the peak T cell response. Seropositive AZD1222 recipients at baseline numbered only five to seven.

Only in-frame clones appear in the TCRdb table, and some are missing; sequencing was by immunoSEQ multiplex PCR. The sample includes about 120,000 clones, around nine tenths of them seen just once. As for this clone: What it binds is unknown.

The sequence was obtained from an adult in good health. The starting material was peripheral blood, obtained on day 0 of AZD1222 vaccination.

The CDR3 region has the DNA TGTGCCAGCAGCCAAGTAGGGGGGACACACTATGGCTACACCTTC. This encodes CASSQVGGTHYGYTF. V usage is TRBV3-1 (or the pseudogene TRBV3-2) and J usage is TRBJ1-2, with D possibly TRBD1 on 6 matching bases. Germline loops: CDR1 LGHDT, CDR2 YNNKEL (reference sequence). CDR3 length: 15 residues. V was pared by 1 base and J by 3 bases, with 12 bases between.